This entry features one T cell receptor (beta chain) sequence. Its antigen is as yet unknown. This sample was taken from a study of T-cell memory formation after mild COVID-19. Study-wide points: Those CD4+ clones that contracted were mainly in CM and EM (CD8+ ones in EMRA). Cross-reactive memory apparently joined, as some responding clones appeared in pre-infection memory. Contracting clones from day 15 to 85 showed balanced CD4/CD8; later expanders favored CD4+.

With constant-segment primers, 5'RACE yielded cDNA libraries of TCR alpha and TCR beta that carried sample barcodes and UMIs. Using its own MiXCR run on the 5' RACE reads, TCRdb lists one record per CDR3 protein. Of 560,000 or so distinct CDR3 sequences in the sample, roughly 17% are singletons; the top ten hold roughly 7.8%. Trimming took 2 bases from V and 0 from J; bases not matched to a gene: 11. Germline CDR1 is DFQATT and CDR2 is SNEGSKA (reference sequence). This CDR3 is 18 amino acids long. The TCR was taken from an adult woman who had mild COVID-19 (a few samples of this study predate the infection). Cell type and time point are not known. Sequenced sample: PBMCs or a T cell subset sorted from them (not recorded which). The J gene is TRBJ2-3, the V gene TRBV20-1; 10 bases fit TRBD2. CDR3 protein: CSARLVLAGATSTDTQYF. The CDR3 region has the DNA TGCAGTGCTAGACTGGTCCTAGCGGGGGCAACTAGCACAGATACGCAGTATTTT.